A single sample is the source of the 10 T cell receptor beta chains below, sequenced in a study of early T cells in non-severe SARS-CoV-2 infection. TCRdb itself ran the 5' RACE reads through MiXCR, one entry per CDR3 protein. The sample shows approximately 110,000 distinct CDR3 sequences, under 15% of them seen only once. Sequenced: whole blood. Receptor source: an adult who was a healthcare worker with PCR-confirmed SARS-CoV-2 infection or an uninfected control (not recorded which).

This clonotype has just a few counts. The chain recombines TRBV11-2 with TRBJ2-5; D may be TRBD2 (5 bases). The V gene lost 1 base and the J gene lost 4 bases, with 19 bases spanning the gap. CDR1 and CDR2 from the germline V gene are SGHAT and FQNNGV. The length of the CDR3 is 17 residues. CDR3 DNA sequence: TGTGCCAGCAGCTTAGGAGTGCGAGCGGCCGGAGGAGAGACCCAGTACTTC. As protein: CASSLGVRAAGGETQYF.

The chain joins TRBV13 to TRBJ1-3; the D gene is possibly TRBD1 (6 bases). The germline V and J ends were trimmed by 5 bases and 2 bases, with 10 bases remaining between them. Germline V gene data show CDR1 as PRHDT and CDR2 as FYEKMQ (reference sequence). CDR3 length: 14 amino acids. As DNA, the CDR3 is TGTGCCAGCAGCCTTCGGACAGCTGGAAACACCATATATTTT. Amino acid sequence: CASSLRTAGNTIYF.

As to this clonotype: At one boundary the junction diverges from the germline segment, which might be a read error. The genes are TRBV5-4 and TRBJ2-5; a possible D gene is TRBD2 (5 bases). There are 14 residues in the CDR3. Germline values: CDR1 SGHNT, CDR2 YYREEE (reference sequence). DNA of the CDR3: TGTGCCAGCAGCTTGGTCGGGGATGGAGAGACCCGGTACTTC. This encodes CASSLVGDGETRYF.

This chain joins TRBV29-1 and TRBJ1-1, with D unresolved. V was clipped by 3 bases and J by 5 bases, with 7 bases between them. Per the germline V gene, CDR1 is SQVTM and CDR2 is ANQGSEA. This CDR3 spans 11 amino acids. CDR3 nucleotides: TGCAGCGTTGAGTTAGCAACTGAAGCTTTCTTT. Its protein is CSVELATEAFF.

Many counts were recorded for this clonotype. The J gene is TRBJ2-3, the V gene TRBV7-9, with 10 bases fitting TRBD1. V lost 2 bases to trimming and J lost 3 bases; unmatched junction nucleotides: 5. Germline CDR1 and CDR2: SEHNR and FQNEAQ (reference sequence). The length of the CDR3 is 16 residues. The CDR3 reads CASSLWGQGRTDTQYF. The CDR3 region has the DNA TGTGCCAGCAGCTTATGGGGACAGGGGAGGACAGATACGCAGTATTTT.

This clonotype was observed a few times. The chain recombines TRBV12-3 or TRBV12-4 with TRBJ1-2; D gene ambiguous. The CDR3 runs to 11 residues. Trimming shortened V by 3 bases and J by 4 bases, and 3 bases separated the two germline ends. This CDR3 is CASSFRYGYTF. CDR3 DNA sequence: TGTGCCAGCAGTTTTCGCTATGGCTACACCTTC.

The V gene is TRBV28, the J gene TRBJ2-3; D may be TRBD2 (7 bases). Trimming stripped 9 bases from V and 4 bases from J, with 17 bases between. This CDR3 is 14 amino acids long. Germline V lookup: CDR1 MDHEN, CDR2 SYDVKM. CDR3 DNA: TGTGCCAGTGCCGGTGGGGGGGCCTCAGATACGCAGTATTTT. Amino acid sequence: CASAGGGASDTQYF.

At least ten counts were recorded for this clonotype. The chain couples TRBV10-3 to TRBJ2-3, with 7 bases aligning to TRBD2. The CDR3 consists of 15 residues. V was pared by 2 bases and J by 1 base, with 3 bases of the junction left unmatched. Germline V gene lookup returns CDR1 ENHRY and CDR2 SYGVKD. Here the CDR3 DNA reads TGTGCCATCAGTGAGATGGGGGGGGGCACAGATACGCAGTATTTT. It specifies CAISEMGGGTDTQYF.

This clonotype turned up a few times. The CDR3 reads CASSLPGVIYEQYF. The CDR3 region has the DNA TGTGCCAGCAGCCTACCCGGCGTCATCTACGAGCAGTACTTC. This chain connects TRBV3-1 to TRBJ2-7; D gene ambiguous. The CDR3 runs to 14 residues. Germline CDR1 and CDR2: LGHDT and YNNKEL (reference sequence). Trimming took off 4 bases at V and 3 bases at J, with 13 bases between the two ends.

The chain recombines TRBV10-1 with TRBJ1-2; the match to TRBD1 covers 8 bases. The CDR3 consists of 15 residues. Germline V gene data show CDR1 as WNHNN and CDR2 as SYGVQD (reference sequence). After removal of 3 bases from V and 4 bases from J, the junction contained 7 bases not matched to a gene. DNA for the CDR3: TGCGCCAGCAGTGAAAACAGGACAGGGAGCTATGGCTACACCTTC. It specifies CASSENRTGSYGYTF.